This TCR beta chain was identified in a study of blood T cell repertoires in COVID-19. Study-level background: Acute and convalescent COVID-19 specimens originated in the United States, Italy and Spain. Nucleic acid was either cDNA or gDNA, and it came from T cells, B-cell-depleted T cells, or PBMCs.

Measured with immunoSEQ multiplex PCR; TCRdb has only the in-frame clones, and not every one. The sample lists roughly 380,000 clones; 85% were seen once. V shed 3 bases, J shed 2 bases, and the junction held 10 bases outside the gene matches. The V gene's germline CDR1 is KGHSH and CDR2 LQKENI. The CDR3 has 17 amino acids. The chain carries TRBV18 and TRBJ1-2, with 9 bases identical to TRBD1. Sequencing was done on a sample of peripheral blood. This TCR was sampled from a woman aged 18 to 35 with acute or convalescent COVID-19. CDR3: CASSPQTGGPINYGYTF. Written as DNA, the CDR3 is TGTGCCAGCTCACCGCAGACAGGGGGACCTATAAACTATGGCTACACCTTC. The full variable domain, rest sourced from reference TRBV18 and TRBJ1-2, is NAGVMQNPRHLVRRRGQEARLRCSPMKGHSHVYWYRQLPEEGLKFMVYLQKENIIDESGMPKERFSAEFPKEGPSILRIQQVVRGDSAAYFCASSPQTGGPINYGYTFGSGTRLTVV.